A single sample is the source of the 5 T cell receptor beta chains below, sequenced in a study of T cells in Graves' hyperthyroidism and ophthalmopathy (dated by TCRdb to 2018 to 2020). The library relied on multiplex PCR. TCRdb lists the instrument as Illumina HiSeq 2000. Amplification of TCR beta CDR3 regions was carried out from RNA transcripts. The first round of RT-PCR for the TCR CDR3 was performed with the HTBI primer set and the Qiagen OneStep RT-PCR kit. TCRdb handled the public reads itself, with Q25 trimming in fastp and clone calling in MiXCR, and kept productive beta chains. Every entry covers one CDR3 protein and lists the most common genes and DNA from its rows. Across this sample there are approximately 600,000 distinct CDR3 sequences, with 15% to 20% seen only once. The ten largest clones represent 3% to 4% of the sample. The sample consisted of blood. These receptor sequences come from a woman between 25 and 40 years old with Graves' hyperthyroidism.

At least ten counts were recorded for this clonotype. This chain connects TRBV27 to TRBJ2-7, with 8 bases identical to TRBD2. CDR1 is MNHEY and CDR2 is SMNVEV in the germline V gene (reference sequence). Unmatched junction bases numbered 3, after V lost 3 bases and J lost 2 bases. This CDR3 has 14 amino acids. CDR3 loop: CASSFAAGAYEQYF. CDR3 sequence (DNA): TGTGCCAGCAGTTTTGCAGCGGGAGCCTACGAGCAGTACTTC.

This clonotype was observed a handful of times. The V gene is TRBV30, the J gene TRBJ2-2; 9 bases align to TRBD2. Germline lookup yields CDR1 GTSNPN and CDR2 SVGIG (reference sequence). Unmatched junction bases numbered 8, after V lost 7 bases and J lost 2 bases. The CDR3 sequence is 15 residues long. In DNA form, the CDR3 reads TGTGCCTCTACACTAGCGGGCCTCAACACCGGGGAGCTGTTTTTT. As protein: CASTLAGLNTGELFF.

This clonotype has a count of ten or more. The gene calls are TRBV30 and TRBJ2-1; D remains unclear. The germline V gene encodes CDR1 GTSNPN and CDR2 SVGIG (reference sequence). Trimming took 2 bases from V and 3 from J, leaving 14 bases between them. The CDR3 runs 15 residues. The CDR3: CAWSSTPLLYNEQFF. The DNA for the CDR3 is TGTGCCTGGAGTTCCACCCCCTTACTCTACAATGAGCAGTTCTTC.

The sample holds many counts of this clonotype. The chain joins TRBV7-8 to TRBJ2-5, with no clear D. In germline, CDR1 is SGHVS, CDR2 FQNEAQ. The CDR3 consists of 11 residues. Trimming left V 3 bases short and J 5 bases short, with 4 bases between. CDR3 amino acids: CASSLYETQYF. CDR3 DNA: TGTGCCAGCAGCTTGTATGAGACCCAGTACTTC.

This clonotype was detected many times. The V call is TRBV27, the J call TRBJ2-7, with D possibly matching TRBD2 (6 bases). Per germline, CDR1 MNHEY and CDR2 SMNVEV (reference sequence). The CDR3 covers 13 residues. V shed 4 bases and J shed 5 bases, with 12 bases lying between them. CDR3 DNA: TGTGCCAGCAGTTCGCCCGGAGGGGACGAGCAGTACTTC. Translating gives CASSSPGGDEQYF.